The 30 T cell receptor beta chains reported below all come from one sample, sequenced in a study of blood T cell repertoires in COVID-19. Using immunoSEQ multiplex PCR, the repertoire was profiled, and TCRdb retains in-frame clones only, with some absent. The table includes about 130,000 clones, 85% detected once. Sequencing was performed on peripheral blood. Source of these receptors: a human donor in a cohort sampled during active COVID-19.

V usage is TRBV18 and J usage is TRBJ2-7, with 10 bases matching TRBD1. CDR3 length equals 14 residues. V was pared by 3 bases and J by 2 bases, with 1 base of the junction left unmatched. From germline, CDR1 is KGHSH and CDR2 LQKENI. Here the CDR3 DNA reads TGTGCCAGCTCACCGGGGACAGGGGCCTACGAGCAGTACGTC. Amino acid sequence: CASSPGTGAYEQYV.

The CDR3 loop is CASSQGGSKQFF. The CDR3 region has the DNA TGTGCCAGCAGCCAAGGCGGGAGTAAGCAGTTCTTC. The V call is TRBV7-2, the J call TRBJ2-1, with 7 nucleotides matching TRBD2. This CDR3 is built from 12 residues. CDR1 and CDR2 from the germline V gene are SGHTA and FQGNSA. J was trimmed by 11 bases and V by 5 bases; bases with no gene match: 6.

This clone has more than one count but fewer than ten. This chain links TRBV14 with TRBJ2-3, with D possibly TRBD1 on 5 matching bases. V lost 0 bases, J lost 6 bases, and 16 bases lay in between. Germline CDR1 is SGHDN and CDR2 is FVKESK. The CDR3 is made up of 16 amino acids. DNA for the CDR3: TGTGCCAGCAGCCAAGAGTTGGTGCCCCCAGGGGATACGCAGTATTTT. It specifies CASSQELVPPGDTQYF.

The rearrangement uses TRBV5-6 and TRBJ2-3; D ambiguous. This CDR3 region has 13 residues. Germline V gene sequence: CDR1 SGHDT, CDR2 YYEEEE. V was cut by 2 bases and J by 4 bases, with 8 bases left in between. The CDR3 reads CASSFLPPDTQYF. The CDR3 nucleotides are TGTGCCAGCAGCTTCCTACCACCAGATACGCAGTATTTT. Full variable domain (missing parts from reference TRBV5-6 and TRBJ2-3): DAGVTQSPTHLIKTRGQQVTLRCSPKSGHDTVSWYQQALGQGPQFIFQYYEEEERQRGNFPDRFSGHQFPNYSSELNVNALLLGDSALYLCASSFLPPDTQYFGPGTRLTVL.

V usage is TRBV15 and J usage is TRBJ2-2; 7 bases agree with TRBD1. V trimming: 5 bases; J trimming: 4 bases; junction bases outside the gene matches: 10. Germline-derived CDR1 and CDR2 are LNHNV and YYDKDF (reference sequence). There are 16 residues in the CDR3. Here the CDR3 reads CATSPTGSFSTGELFF. As DNA, the CDR3 is TGTGCCACCAGCCCGACAGGGTCTTTCAGCACCGGGGAGCTGTTTTTT.

The chain recombines TRBV18 with TRBJ2-7, with 9 bases lining up with TRBD1. V lost 3 bases and J lost 5; bases outside the gene matches: 17. This CDR3 region has 18 residues. CDR1 KGHSH and CDR2 LQKENI come from the germline V gene. The CDR3 sequence is CASSPSPYKTGGPHEQYF. CDR3 DNA: TGTGCCAGCTCACCCTCCCCCTATAAGACAGGGGGTCCCCACGAGCAGTACTTC.

This clone was observed once. This rearrangement joins TRBV3-1 (or the pseudogene TRBV3-2) to TRBJ1-4; a weak D match, TRBD1 (5 bases). The V end lost 2 bases, the J end lost 5 bases, and 9 bases lay between the germline ends. The length of the CDR3 is 14 residues. Germline-derived CDR1 and CDR2 are LGHDT and YNNKEL (reference sequence). CDR3 in amino acids: CASSQRGRNEKLFF. The CDR3 DNA is TGTGCCAGCAGCCAACGGGGGAGGAATGAAAAACTGTTTTTT.

This chain uses TRBV24-1 with TRBJ2-6; weak D call: TRBD1 (5 bases). Germline V gene data show CDR1 as KGHDR and CDR2 as SFDVKD. Trimming removed 4 bases from V and 1 base from J, with 13 bases in between. The length of the CDR3 is 17 residues. The CDR3 bases are TGTGCCACCAGTGACCAGAGAGACAGATCTGGGGCCAACGTCCTGACTTTC. Translation gives CATSDQRDRSGANVLTF.

V usage is TRBV6-1 and J usage is TRBJ2-7, with 7 bases identical to TRBD2. The trim removed 1 base at V and 2 bases at J, leaving 11 bases unmatched. Germline V gene data show CDR1 as MNHNS and CDR2 as SASEGT. This CDR3 contains 17 residues. The CDR3: CASSEEQAGVGPYEQYV. The CDR3 nucleotides read TGTGCCAGCAGTGAAGAGCAGGCGGGAGTGGGCCCCTACGAGCAGTACGTC.

The rearrangement uses TRBV9 and TRBJ2-4; TRBD2 matches at 8 bases. Germline CDR1 is SGDLS and CDR2 is YYNGEE. This CDR3 is built from 16 residues. The junction had 5 bases not matched to a gene; V was cut back by 0 bases and J by 3 bases. The CDR3: CASSVDGLAVKNIQYF. CDR3 coding DNA: TGTGCCAGCAGCGTAGACGGACTAGCAGTCAAAAACATTCAGTACTTC.

The rearrangement joins TRBV1 to TRBJ2-7; the table's D call, TRBD2, has no DNA check behind it. TRBV1 is flagged as a pseudogene. This CDR3 comprises 13 residues. CDR3 sequence reads: CTSSLRESYEQYV. The CDR3 DNA reads as TGCACCAGCAGCCTACGGGAGTCGTACGAGCAGTACGTC.

In this sample, this clone turned up a few times. The chain links TRBV20-1 to TRBJ1-6; no reliable D call. The V end was cut by 3 bases, the J end by 9 bases, with 15 bases between. This CDR3 has 14 amino acids. Germline CDR1 reads DFQATT; CDR2 reads SNEGSKA (reference sequence). The CDR3 is CSASREAGGSPLHF. Here the CDR3 DNA reads TGCAGTGCTAGTAGAGAAGCAGGAGGTTCACCCCTCCACTTT.

The CDR3: CASSSWDRGGYTF. The CDR3 DNA is TGTGCCAGCAGTTCTTGGGACAGGGGCGGCTACACCTTC. The chain carries TRBV6-5 and TRBJ1-2; 10 bases match TRBD1. V was pared by 4 bases and J by 8 bases, with 4 bases of the junction left unmatched. CDR3 length: 13 amino acids. CDR1 and CDR2 (germline): MNHEY, SVGAGI.

This clone turned up a few times. The rearrangement links TRBV6-2 or TRBV6-3 to TRBJ2-5; possibly TRBD1 for D (6 bases). The CDR3 consists of 13 residues. V gave up 5 bases and J gave up 5 bases, with 12 bases separating them. Germline loops: CDR1 MNHEY, CDR2 SVGEGT. CDR3 region: CASSLTGRETQYF. For the CDR3, the DNA is TGTGCCAGCAGTCTAACAGGGCGGGAGACCCAGTACTTC.

The CDR3 region has the DNA TGTGCCAGCAGCTCCCCGCCGGGCTATGGCTACACCTTC. Protein: CASSSPPGYGYTF. This chain joins TRBV7-9 and TRBJ1-2, with D unclear. The germline V and J ends were trimmed by 4 bases and 4 bases, with 10 bases remaining between them. Germline CDR1 is SEHNR and CDR2 is FQNEAQ (reference sequence). This CDR3 is built from 13 residues.

On this clone itself: Germline and junction disagree at one end, which may indicate a read error. The chain is built from TRBV9 and TRBJ1-4, with D maybe TRBD1 (6 bases). Germline CDR1 SGDLS, CDR2 YYNGEE. This CDR3 is 17 amino acids long. As DNA, the CDR3 is TGTGCCAGCAGCGTAGCTACAGGGATGGGGACTAATGAAAATCTGTTTTTT. It translates to CASSVATGMGTNENLFF. The whole variable domain, remainder taken from reference TRBV9 and TRBJ1-4, is DSGVTQTPKHLITATGQRVTLRCSPRSGDLSVYWYQQSLDQGLQFLIQYYNGEERAKGNILERFSAQQFPDLHSELNLSSLELGDSALYFCASSVATGMGTNENLFFGSGTQLSVL.

The chain recombines TRBV19 with TRBJ1-5; D is uncertain. Germline V CDR1 and CDR2: LNHDA, SQIVND (reference sequence). There are 20 residues in the CDR3. Trimming shortened V by 3 bases and J by 0 bases, and 24 bases separated the two germline ends. The CDR3 sequence: CASSIFPRRLKVDSNQPQHF. DNA of the CDR3: TGTGCCAGTAGTATTTTTCCCCGCAGACTAAAGGTAGATAGCAATCAGCCCCAGCATTTT. The full variable domain, in which reference TRBV19 and TRBJ1-5 provide the parts outside the CDR3, is DGGITQSPKYLFRKEGQNVTLSCEQNLNHDAMYWYRQDPGQGLRLIYYSQIVNDFQKGDIAEGYSVSREKKESFPLTVTSAQKNPTAFYLCASSIFPRRLKVDSNQPQHFGDGTRLSIL.

This chain connects TRBV19 to TRBJ1-3; D gene unclear. Looked up from germline, CDR1 is LNHDA and CDR2 is SQIVND (reference sequence). This CDR3 contains 15 residues. V gave up 5 bases and J gave up 0 bases, with 11 bases separating them. CDR3 region: CASSPRLISGNTIYF. The CDR3 coding sequence is TGTGCCAGTAGTCCCCGACTGATCTCTGGAAACACCATATATTTT.

The chain is built from TRBV10-1 and TRBJ2-7; 12 bases align to TRBD1. The CDR3 has 16 residues. J was trimmed by 7 bases and V by 6 bases; bases with no gene match: 13. Germline assignment: CDR1 WNHNN and CDR2 SYGVQD (reference sequence). The CDR3, as DNA: TGCGCCAGCAGGGAACCTACGGGACAGGGGGCGTGGGAGCAGTACGTC. It encodes CASREPTGQGAWEQYV.

The V call is TRBV12-5, the J call TRBJ2-2, with D perhaps matching TRBD1 (5 bases). Germline V lookup: CDR1 LGHNT, CDR2 FRNRAP. V was clipped by 1 base and J by 8 bases, with 14 bases between them. The length of the CDR3 is 15 residues. The CDR3 DNA sequence: TGTGCTAGTGGTTTGGGTCAGGGCTTTTCGGGGGAGCTGTTTTTT. It translates to CASGLGQGFSGELFF. The full variable domain, completed using reference TRBV12-5 and TRBJ2-2, is DARVTQTPRHKVTEMGQEVTMRCQPILGHNTVFWYRQTMMQGLELLAYFRNRAPLDDSGMPKDRFSAEMPDATLATLKIQPSEPRDSAVYFCASGLGQGFSGELFFGEGSRLTVL.

This clone has a handful of counts. The J gene is TRBJ2-7, the V gene TRBV6-6; D is unclear. The V and J ends lost 5 bases and 0 bases respectively, with 5 bases between them. There are 12 residues in the CDR3. CDR1 is MNHNY, CDR2 SVGAGI, per germline (reference sequence). The CDR3 nucleotides are TGTGCCAGCAGTGCAGTCTCCTACGAGCAGTACGTC. Translated: CASSAVSYEQYV.

This chain uses TRBV6-6 with TRBJ2-7; D not resolved. V lost 0 bases and J 3 bases, leaving 6 bases between the germline ends. Germline CDR1 and CDR2: MNHNY and SVGAGI (reference sequence). The CDR3 contains 13 residues. The CDR3 spells CASSYSHGYEQYF. In DNA form, the CDR3 reads TGTGCCAGCAGTTACTCCCACGGCTACGAGCAGTACTTC.

This CDR3 reads CASSLDTSVGTDTQYF. DNA of the CDR3: TGTGCCAGCAGCTTGGACACTAGCGTTGGGACAGATACGCAGTATTTT. The chain uses TRBV5-4 and TRBJ2-3; TRBD2 matches at 7 bases. The junction had 7 bases not matched to a gene; V was cut back by 0 bases and J by 3 bases. Per germline, CDR1 SGHNT and CDR2 YYREEE (reference sequence). CDR3 length equals 16 residues. Drawing the rest from reference TRBV5-4 and TRBJ2-3, the complete variable domain is ETGVTQSPTHLIKTRGQQVTLRCSSQSGHNTVSWYQQALGQGPQFIFQYYREEENGRGNFPPRFSGLQFPNYSSELNVNALELDDSALYLCASSLDTSVGTDTQYFGPGTRLTVL.

The chain links TRBV14 to TRBJ2-1; a weak D match, TRBD2 (6 bases). CDR1 is SGHDN, CDR2 FVKESK, per germline. This CDR3 contains 14 residues. V lost 4 bases and J lost 9, with 16 bases in between. The CDR3 DNA sequence: TGTGCCAGCAGCCCCCGACTAGGCCCCGGTGAGCAGTTCTTC. Translating gives CASSPRLGPGEQFF. The full variable domain, in which reference TRBV14 and TRBJ2-1 provide the parts outside the CDR3, is EAGVTQFPSHSVIEKGQTVTLRCDPISGHDNLYWYRRVMGKEIKFLLHFVKESKQDESGMPNNRFLAERTGGTYSTLKVQPAELEDSGVYFCASSPRLGPGEQFFGPGTRLTVL.

The chain recombines TRBV5-5 with TRBJ1-5; D gene uncertain. Germline CDR1 and CDR2: SGHKS and YYEKEE (reference sequence). V lost 1 base and J lost 6, with 11 bases in between. This CDR3 region has 14 residues. This chain's CDR3 is CASSLYEGSQPQHF. The CDR3 nucleotides are TGTGCCAGCAGCTTGTATGAGGGAAGTCAGCCCCAGCATTTT.

This clone was observed a single time. The rearrangement joins TRBV30 to TRBJ1-1; perhaps TRBD1 as D (5 bases). Germline V gene sequence: CDR1 GTSNPN, CDR2 SVGIG (reference sequence). CDR3 length: 11 residues. V shed 6 bases and J shed 9 bases, with 14 bases lying between them. The CDR3 reads CACPRGGKAFF. DNA for the CDR3: TGTGCCTGCCCCCGGGGGGGGAAAGCTTTCTTT.

This chain uses TRBV18 with TRBJ1-1; D gene ambiguous. This CDR3 spans 14 amino acids. The germline gives CDR1 KGHSH, CDR2 LQKENI. Trimming left V 4 bases short and J 0 bases short, with 9 bases between. Here the CDR3 DNA reads TGTGCCAGCTCACTCACAGCCATGAACACTGAAGCTTTCTTT. Amino acids: CASSLTAMNTEAFF.

J is TRBJ1-1 and V is TRBV7-9, with 8 nucleotides matching TRBD1. Trimming at V came to 0 bases and at J to 1 base, leaving 1 base not matched to a gene. Per germline, CDR1 SEHNR and CDR2 FQNEAQ (reference sequence). The CDR3 is made up of 15 amino acids. The CDR3 coding sequence is TGTGCCAGCAGCTTAGCCGGGACAGGGAACACTGAAGCTTTCTTT. It encodes CASSLAGTGNTEAFF.

This clone showed up just once. The chain joins TRBV3-1 (or the pseudogene TRBV3-2) to TRBJ1-1; D not resolved. The CDR3 loop spans 16 amino acids. Germline loops: CDR1 LGHDT, CDR2 YNNKEL (reference sequence). V was clipped by 1 base and J by 5 bases, with 17 bases between them. This CDR3 is CASSQVKLGRGTEAFF. CDR3 sequence (DNA): TGTGCCAGCAGCCAAGTAAAACTTGGACGGGGTACTGAAGCTTTCTTT.

V is TRBV9 and J is TRBJ2-5, with 9 bases matching TRBD2. Germline assignment: CDR1 SGDLS and CDR2 YYNGEE. The CDR3 sequence is 15 residues long. V was pared by 4 bases and J by 5 bases, with 9 bases of the junction left unmatched. CDR3 residues: CASSSSAGGAETQYF. Written as DNA, the CDR3 is TGTGCCAGCAGCTCATCGGCGGGGGGGGCGGAGACCCAGTACTTC.